This is a list of T cell receptor beta chains from one sample in a study of control samples from healthy donors and cancer patients. Using immunoSEQ multiplex PCR, the repertoire was profiled, and TCRdb retains in-frame clones only, with some absent. Of fewer than 200,000 clones listed, about 86% were seen once; the top ten hold 4% to 6%. Sequences were obtained from blood. These receptor sequences come from a woman aged 30 to 39 in good health. CDR3s include the opening cysteine and the closing phenylalanine or tryptophan. Each record gives: CDR3 length, clone size, J gene, D gene, V gene, CDR3 protein, CDR3 DNA. D genes are given only for firm matches. Size is stated for part of the rows, as once, few or many counts, or as a class when the clone is expanded.

13 | NA | TRBJ1-1 | NA | TRBV5-1 | CASRQSMNTEAFF | TGCGCCAGCAGGCAATCCATGAACACTGAAGCTTTCTTT
16 | NA | TRBJ2-3 | NA | TRBV6-1 | CASSEMTGSGTDTQYF | TGTGCCAGCAGTGAAATGACAGGTAGCGGCACAGATACGCAGTATTTT
18 | NA | TRBJ2-1 | NA | TRBV2 | CASSVVGLAGILDNEQFF | TGTGCCAGCAGTGTAGTCGGGTTGGCGGGAATTCTCGACAATGAGCAGTTCTTC
14 | NA | TRBJ2-5 | NA | TRBV6-5 | CASSYSRRQETQYF | TGTGCCAGCAGTTACTCGAGGAGACAAGAGACCCAGTACTTC
12 | NA | TRBJ1-1 | NA | TRBV12-5 | CASGLGTSEAFF | TGTGCTAGTGGTTTGGGTACTTCTGAAGCTTTCTTT
14 | NA | TRBJ2-7 | NA | TRBV2 | CASRTGTHRYEQYF | TGTGCCAGCCGAACCGGGACACACCGCTACGAGCAGTACTTC
13 | NA | TRBJ1-1 | NA | TRBV9 | CASSVGVRSWAFF | TGTGCCAGCAGCGTAGGGGTAAGGTCTTGGGCTTTCTTT
13 | NA | TRBJ1-2 | TRBD1 | TRBV3-1/TRBV3-2 | CASRAGGSNGYTF | TGTGCCAGCAGAGCAGGGGGGTCTAATGGCTACACCTTC
15 | few | TRBJ1-1 | TRBD1 | TRBV28 | CASSSSLDRGTEAFF | TGTGCCAGCAGTTCATCGCTCGACAGGGGGACTGAAGCTTTCTTT
13 | NA | TRBJ1-2 | NA | TRBV29-1 | CSVSTTDDYGYTF | TGCAGCGTTTCCACGACAGATGACTATGGCTACACCTTC
13 | NA | TRBJ2-7 | NA | TRBV6-5 | CATSRAGGYEQYF | TGTGCCACCTCCCGAGCCGGGGGCTACGAGCAGTACTTC
14 | NA | TRBJ1-5 | NA | TRBV27 | CASSRPGNNQPQHF | TGTGCCAGCAGTAGGCCGGGGAACAATCAGCCCCAGCATTTT
19 | NA | TRBJ2-2 | NA | TRBV3-1/TRBV3-2 | CASSQDLISRGANTGELFF | TGTGCCAGCAGCCAAGATTTAATTTCCCGAGGAGCGAACACCGGGGAGCTGTTTTTT
18 | NA | TRBJ1-5 | NA | TRBV5-4 | CASSSPFRGTYSNQPQHF | TGTGCCAGCAGCTCCCCTTTTAGAGGGACGTATAGCAATCAGCCCCAGCATTTT
16 | NA | TRBJ2-1 | NA | TRBV10-3 | CAISAKKPRDYNEQFF | TGTGCCATCAGTGCCAAGAAGCCCCGGGACTACAATGAGCAGTTCTTC
13 | few | TRBJ1-6 | NA | TRBV5-1 | CASSDTEGSPLHF | TGCGCCAGCAGCGACACGGAGGGATCACCCCTCCACTTT
16 | NA | TRBJ2-2 | NA | TRBV24-1 | CATSDYPLRDTGELFF | TGTGCCACCAGTGATTACCCCCTCAGGGACACCGGGGAGCTGTTTTTT
12 | NA | TRBJ1-4 | NA | TRBV19 | CASSIVMWGWFF | TGTGCCAGTAGTATAGTGATGTGGGGTTGGTTTTTT
13 | NA | TRBJ1-1 | NA | TRBV15 | CATSRDLVSWAFF | TGTGCCACCAGCAGAGACTTAGTAAGTTGGGCTTTCTTT
13 | NA | TRBJ1-1 | NA | TRBV6-5 | CASSYGRLTEAFF | TGTGCCAGCAGTTACGGGAGGCTCACTGAAGCTTTCTTT
14 | NA | TRBJ1-1 | NA | TRBV5-5 | CASSQEGGNTEAFF | TGTGCCAGCAGCCAGGAGGGTGGAAACACTGAAGCTTTCTTT
13 | NA | TRBJ1-6 | NA | TRBV25-1 | CASSGPDNSPLHF | TGTGCCAGCAGTGGGCCTGATAATTCACCCCTCCACTTT
17 | NA | TRBJ1-5 | NA | TRBV5-5 | CASSLAPGGVVNQPQHF | TGTGCCAGCAGCTTGGCCCCTGGGGGGGTGGTCAATCAGCCCCAGCATTTT
15 | once | TRBJ1-5 | TRBD1 | TRBV5-6 | CASSSRTGHFEPQHF | TGTGCCAGCAGCTCAAGGACAGGCCACTTTGAGCCCCAGCATTTT
13 | NA | TRBJ1-2 | NA | TRBV10-3 | CAISEGLSYGYTF | TGTGCCATCAGTGAAGGGCTCTCCTATGGCTACACCTTC
15 | NA | TRBJ2-5 | TRBD1 | TRBV7-9 | CASSLGTGRRETQYF | TGTGCCAGCAGCTTAGGGACAGGGAGGCGGGAGACCCAGTACTTC
15 | NA | TRBJ2-2 | NA | TRBV7-8 | CASSLPGRNTGELFF | TGTGCCAGCAGCTTACCGGGACGGAACACCGGGGAGCTGTTTTTT
18 | few | TRBJ2-5 | NA | TRBV23-1 | CASSQPGGPALLQETQYF | TGCGCCAGCAGTCAACCCGGGGGCCCGGCCCTACTTCAAGAGACCCAGTACTTC
14 | NA | TRBJ2-1 | TRBD1 | TRBV11-2 | CASSSRTGGNEQFF | TGTGCCAGCAGCTCCCGGACAGGGGGCAATGAGCAGTTCTTC
13 | few | TRBJ2-7 | TRBD1 | TRBV6-5 | CASNRDRGYEQYF | TGTGCCAGCAATAGGGACAGGGGATACGAGCAGTACTTC
16 | NA | TRBJ2-3 | TRBD2 | TRBV15 | CATRRLAGGRADTQYF | TGTGCCACCAGAAGACTAGCGGGGGGGCGCGCAGATACGCAGTATTTT
15 | once | TRBJ1-4 | TRBD1 | TRBV28 | CASSLSGTGGSKLFF | TGTGCCAGCAGTTTATCAGGAACAGGGGGGTCAAAACTGTTTTTT
14 | NA | TRBJ2-1 | NA | TRBV9 | CASNPQGSYNEQFF | TGTGCCAGCAACCCCCAGGGGTCCTACAATGAGCAGTTCTTC
20 | NA | TRBJ2-5 | NA | TRBV21-1 | CASSKALAGGAPSPQETQYF | TGTGCCAGCAGCAAAGCGCTAGCGGGAGGTGCCCCGAGTCCGCAAGAGACCCAGTACTTC
15 | few | TRBJ2-2 | NA | TRBV6-6 | CASSYVSANTGELFF | TGTGCCAGCAGTTACGTCAGCGCGAACACCGGGGAGCTGTTTTTT
13 | NA | TRBJ1-6 | NA | TRBV2 | CARGGAWNSPLHF | TGTGCGAGGGGGGGGGCGTGGAATTCACCCCTCCACTTT
13 | NA | TRBJ1-1 | NA | TRBV5-1 | CASSLKRNTEAFF | TGCGCCAGCAGCTTGAAGAGGAACACTGAAGCTTTCTTT
16 | NA | TRBJ1-4 | NA | TRBV5-1 | CASSFGQTATNEKLFF | TGCGCCAGCAGCTTCGGACAGACTGCAACTAATGAAAAACTGTTTTTT
16 | NA | TRBJ1-6 | TRBD1 | TRBV5-4 | CASSSPGQGRNSPLHF | TGTGCCAGCAGCTCACCCGGACAGGGCCGCAATTCACCCCTCCACTTT
11 | NA | TRBJ2-3 | NA | TRBV19 | CASSFGDTQYF | TGTGCCAGTAGTTTTGGAGATACGCAGTATTTT
14 | NA | TRBJ1-2 | NA | TRBV30 | CAWSVGVANYGYTF | TGTGCCTGGAGTGTTGGCGTGGCGAACTATGGCTACACCTTC
15 | NA | TRBJ1-4 | NA | TRBV24-1 | CATSDSGAANEKLFF | TGTGCCACCAGTGATTCAGGGGCAGCTAATGAAAAACTGTTTTTT
14 | NA | TRBJ2-3 | NA | TRBV19 | CASSIDRSTDTQYF | TGTGCCAGTAGTATTGACAGGAGCACAGATACGCAGTATTTT
15 | NA | TRBJ1-6 | TRBD1 | TRBV27 | CASSGGQDYNSPLHF | TGTGCCAGCAGCGGGGGACAGGATTATAATTCACCCCTCCACTTT
14 | NA | TRBJ2-4 | TRBD1 | TRBV3-1/TRBV3-2 | CASSQGQGGNIQYF | TGTGCCAGCAGCCAGGGACAGGGGGGGAACATTCAGTACTTC
15 | NA | TRBJ2-7 | TRBD1 | TRBV19 | CASRPNKDRGREQYF | TGTGCCAGTAGGCCGAACAAAGACAGGGGCAGGGAGCAGTACTTC
14 | once | TRBJ1-2 | TRBD1 | TRBV5-1 | CASSLGTGHYGYTF | TGCGCCAGCAGCCTAGGGACAGGACACTATGGCTACACCTTC
14 | once | TRBJ1-1 | NA | TRBV11-2 | CASSLREWGTEAFF | TGTGCCAGCAGCTTAAGGGAATGGGGCACTGAAGCTTTCTTT
14 | NA | TRBJ1-4 | TRBD1 | TRBV7-9 | CASSSGQEREKLFF | TGTGCCAGCAGCTCGGGACAGGAGCGCGAAAAACTGTTTTTT
17 | NA | TRBJ2-2 | TRBD2 | TRBV9 | CASSVALAGSGTGELFF | TGTGCCAGCAGCGTTGCGCTAGCGGGGTCGGGCACCGGGGAGCTGTTTTTT
14 | NA | TRBJ1-3 | NA | TRBV4-2 | CASSPRGSGNTIYF | TGTGCCAGCAGCCCGAGGGGGAGTGGAAACACCATATATTTT
15 | NA | TRBJ2-1 | TRBD2 | TRBV10-3 | CAISEGLAGDGEQFF | TGTGCCATCAGTGAGGGTCTAGCGGGAGACGGTGAGCAGTTCTTC
13 | once | TRBJ1-3 | NA | TRBV6-4 | CATPDTSGNTIYF | TGTGCCACACCCGATACCTCTGGAAACACCATATATTTT
15 | NA | TRBJ2-7 | NA | TRBV5-1 | CASSSGGNVDYEQYF | TGCGCCAGCAGCTCTGGGGGAAATGTCGACTACGAGCAGTACTTC
14 | once | TRBJ1-3 | NA | TRBV30 | CAWSVDSSGNTIYF | TGTGCCTGGAGTGTGGATAGCTCTGGAAACACCATATATTTT
14 | few | TRBJ2-1 | TRBD1 | TRBV28 | CASSSGTGRNEQFF | TGTGCCAGCAGCTCCGGGACAGGGCGCAATGAGCAGTTCTTC
13 | NA | TRBJ1-5 | NA | TRBV18 | CASSGSSNQPQHF | TGTGCCAGCTCGGGCAGTAGCAATCAGCCCCAGCATTTT
14 | NA | TRBJ2-4 | NA | TRBV6-2/TRBV6-3 | CASSSAGAKNIQYF | TGTGCCAGCAGTTCGGCGGGGGCCAAAAACATTCAGTACTTC